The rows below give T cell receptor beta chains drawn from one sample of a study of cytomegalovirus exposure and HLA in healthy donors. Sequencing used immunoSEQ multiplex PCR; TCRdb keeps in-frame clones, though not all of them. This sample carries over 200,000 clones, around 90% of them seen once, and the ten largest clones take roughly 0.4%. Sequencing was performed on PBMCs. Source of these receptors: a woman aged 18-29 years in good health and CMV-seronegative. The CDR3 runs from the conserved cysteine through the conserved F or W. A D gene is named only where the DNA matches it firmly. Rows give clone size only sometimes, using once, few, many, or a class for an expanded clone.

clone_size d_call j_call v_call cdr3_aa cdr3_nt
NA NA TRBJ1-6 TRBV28 CASSSPAGGYVPPLHF TGTGCCAGCAGCTCCCCCGCGGGAGGGTACGTCCCACCCCTCCACTTT
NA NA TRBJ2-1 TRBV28 CASSRAAQGTNEQFF TGTGCCAGCAGTCGAGCCGCCCAGGGGACCAATGAGCAGTTCTTC
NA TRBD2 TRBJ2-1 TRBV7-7 CASSLGLAVNNEQFF TGTGCTAGCAGCCTGGGACTAGCGGTAAACAATGAGCAGTTCTTC
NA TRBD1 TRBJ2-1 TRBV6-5 CASSNRDSYNEQFF TGTGCCAGCAGTAACCGGGACAGTTACAATGAGCAGTTCTTC
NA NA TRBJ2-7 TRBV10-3 CAINQGHEQYF TGTGCCATCAATCAGGGCCACGAGCAGTACTTC
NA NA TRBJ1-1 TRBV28 CASSIQAPNTEAFF TGTGCCAGCAGTATACAGGCGCCGAACACTGAAGCTTTCTTT
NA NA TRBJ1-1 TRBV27 CASSQRTVDLFAEAFF TGTGCCAGCAGTCAGCGGACCGTGGATCTCTTCGCTGAAGCTTTCTTT
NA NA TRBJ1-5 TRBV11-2 CASSLGENSNQPQHF TGTGCCAGCAGCTTAGGCGAGAATAGCAATCAGCCCCAGCATTTT
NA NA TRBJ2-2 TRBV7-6 CASSSRQGGAGELFF TGTGCCAGCAGCTCGAGACAAGGGGGAGCCGGGGAGCTGTTTTTT
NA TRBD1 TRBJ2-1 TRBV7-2 CASDRGDSYNEQFF TGTGCGTCGGACAGGGGCGACTCCTACAATGAGCAGTTCTTC
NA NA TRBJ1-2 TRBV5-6 CASSHPWGTRGYGYTF TGTGCCAGCAGTCATCCATGGGGGACTAGAGGCTATGGCTACACCTTC
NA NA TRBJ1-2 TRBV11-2 CASSSPWEVVGGYTF TGTGCCAGCAGCTCCCCGTGGGAGGTTGTTGGTGGCTACACCTTC
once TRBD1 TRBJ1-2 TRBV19 CASSISSGQGIYGYTF TGTGCCAGTAGTATTAGTTCAGGACAGGGGATCTATGGCTACACCTTC
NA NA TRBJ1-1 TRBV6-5 CASSYGAGWHTEAFF TGTGCCAGCAGTTACGGGGCAGGGTGGCACACTGAAGCTTTCTTT
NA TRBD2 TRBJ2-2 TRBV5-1 CASSLALAGGTGELFF TGCGCCAGCAGCTTGGCCTTAGCGGGGGGCACCGGGGAGCTGTTTTTT
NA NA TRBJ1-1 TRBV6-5 CASRFQMNTEAFF TGTGCCAGCAGGTTCCAGATGAACACTGAAGCTTTCTTT
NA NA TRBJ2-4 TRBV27 CASRKLGQLGKNIQYF TGTGCCAGCAGGAAACTGGGGCAGTTAGGCAAAAACATTCAGTACTTC
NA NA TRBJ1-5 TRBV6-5 CASLGRYNQPQHF TGTGCCAGCCTGGGGCGGTACAATCAGCCCCAGCATTTT
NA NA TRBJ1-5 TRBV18 CASSTTGSQPQHF TGTGCCAGCTCGACGACAGGTTCCCAGCCCCAGCATTTT
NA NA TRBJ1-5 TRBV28 CASKHSNQPQHF TGTGCCAGCAAACATAGCAATCAGCCCCAGCATTTT
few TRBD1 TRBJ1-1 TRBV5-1 CASSPRDRGALTEAFF TGCGCCAGCAGCCCGCGGGACAGGGGCGCACTCACTGAAGCTTTCTTT
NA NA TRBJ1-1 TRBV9 CASSTTGSTEAFF TGTGCCAGCAGCACCACAGGGAGCACTGAAGCTTTCTTT
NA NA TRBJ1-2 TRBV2 CASSEAQDGYTF TGTGCCAGCAGTGAAGCGCAGGATGGCTACACCTTC
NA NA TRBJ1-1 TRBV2 CASTPTRTLNTEAFF TGTGCCAGCACTCCAACTAGGACCTTGAACACTGAAGCTTTCTTT
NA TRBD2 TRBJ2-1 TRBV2 CASSEFLAGGLNEQFF TGTGCCAGCAGTGAATTCTTGGCGGGGGGCCTCAATGAGCAGTTCTTC
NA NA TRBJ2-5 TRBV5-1 CASSLAGGGGETQYF TGCGCCAGCAGCTTGGCCGGAGGGGGCGGAGAGACCCAGTACTTC
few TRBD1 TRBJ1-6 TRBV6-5 CATQRQGNSPLHF TGTGCCACCCAACGACAGGGTAATTCACCCCTCCACTTT
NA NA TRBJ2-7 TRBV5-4 CASSLGAYRETYEQYF TGTGCCAGCAGCTTGGGGGCGTACAGGGAAACCTACGAGCAGTACTTC
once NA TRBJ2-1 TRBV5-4 CASSDQGSPGNEQFF TGTGCCAGCAGCGATCAGGGGAGCCCGGGCAATGAGCAGTTCTTC
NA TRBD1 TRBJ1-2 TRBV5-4 CASSLVGQGDDGYTF TGTGCCAGCAGCTTGGTGGGACAGGGGGATGATGGCTACACCTTC
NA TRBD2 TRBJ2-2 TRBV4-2 CASSLETSGGGNTGELFF TGTGCCAGCAGCCTCGAGACTAGCGGGGGAGGCAACACCGGGGAGCTGTTTTTT
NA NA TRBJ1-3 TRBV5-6 CASSFAQNTIYF TGTGCCAGCAGCTTTGCACAAAACACCATATATTTT
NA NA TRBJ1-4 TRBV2 CASRKLSPGANEKLFF TGTGCCAGCCGAAAACTTAGCCCCGGGGCTAATGAAAAACTGTTTTTT
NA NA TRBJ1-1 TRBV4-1 CASSQEPGLNTEAFF TGCGCCAGCAGCCAAGAACCAGGGCTAAACACTGAAGCTTTCTTT
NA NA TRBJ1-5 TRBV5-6 CASSLAGFGNQPQHF TGTGCCAGCAGCTTGGCGGGGTTCGGCAATCAGCCCCAGCATTTT
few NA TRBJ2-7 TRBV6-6 CASGGRFFEQYF TGTGCCAGCGGAGGCAGGTTTTTCGAGCAGTACTTC
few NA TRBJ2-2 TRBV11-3 CASSLGQYTGELFF TGTGCCAGCAGCTTAGGGCAGTACACCGGGGAGCTGTTTTTT
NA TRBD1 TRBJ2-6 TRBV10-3 CAISAPGQGAGANVLTF TGTGCCATCAGCGCCCCGGGACAGGGTGCTGGGGCCAACGTCCTGACTTTC
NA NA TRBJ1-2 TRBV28 CASTVTVNYGYTF TGTGCCAGCACTGTGACAGTTAACTATGGCTACACCTTC
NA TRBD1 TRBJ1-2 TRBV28 CASSLSDRGRPDYGYTF TGTGCCAGCAGTTTATCTGACAGGGGGCGTCCGGACTATGGCTACACCTTC
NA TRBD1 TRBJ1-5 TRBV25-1 CASSEETGGHQPQHF TGTGCCAGCAGTGAAGAGACAGGGGGACATCAGCCCCAGCATTTT